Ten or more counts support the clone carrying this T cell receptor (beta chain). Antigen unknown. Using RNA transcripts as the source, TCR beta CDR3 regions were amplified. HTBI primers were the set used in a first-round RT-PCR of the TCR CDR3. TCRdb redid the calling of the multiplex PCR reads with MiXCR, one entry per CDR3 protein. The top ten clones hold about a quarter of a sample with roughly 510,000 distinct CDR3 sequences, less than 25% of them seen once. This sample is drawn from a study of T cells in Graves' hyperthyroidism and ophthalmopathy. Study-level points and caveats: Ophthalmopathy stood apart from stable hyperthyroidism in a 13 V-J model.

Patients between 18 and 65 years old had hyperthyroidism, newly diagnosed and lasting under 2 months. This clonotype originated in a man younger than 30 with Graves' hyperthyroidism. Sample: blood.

CDR3 region: CASSEEQRSAQYF. The DNA of the CDR3 is TGTGCCAGCAGTGAAGAACAGCGATCGGCCCAGTACTTC. The V gene is TRBV6-1, the J gene TRBJ2-5; D ambiguous. The V end lost 1 base, the J end lost 9 bases, and 12 bases lay between the germline ends. CDR3 length: 13 amino acids. Germline V gene lookup returns CDR1 MNHNS and CDR2 SASEGT.